The clone carrying this T cell receptor (beta chain) was observed many times. Its target is unknown. This CDR3 is 12 amino acids long. Germline V lookup: CDR1 ENHRY, CDR2 SYGVKD. Trimming cost V 9 bases and J 10 bases, with 16 bases left between them. The source of the sample is a study of early T cells in non-severe SARS-CoV-2 infection. Whole-study context: Bulk RNA isolated from unsorted whole blood underwent sequencing; chains were not paired.

Findings and caveats of the study: Matching with VDJdb favored anti-spike CD8 responses (missing private and CD4 specificities).

cDNA molecules, individually, were tagged with unique molecular identifiers. TCRdb itself ran the 5' RACE reads through MiXCR, one entry per CDR3 protein. Here the sample spans some 50,000 distinct CDR3 sequences, around 9% being singletons. The sample comprised whole blood. The clonotype originates from an adult who was a healthcare worker with PCR-confirmed SARS-CoV-2 infection or an uninfected control (not recorded which). The rearrangement joins TRBV10-3 to TRBJ2-1; D is perhaps TRBD1 (6 bases). The CDR3 spells CAISGTTPEQFF. In DNA form, the CDR3 reads TGTGCCATATCCGGGACAACGCCCGAGCAGTTCTTC.